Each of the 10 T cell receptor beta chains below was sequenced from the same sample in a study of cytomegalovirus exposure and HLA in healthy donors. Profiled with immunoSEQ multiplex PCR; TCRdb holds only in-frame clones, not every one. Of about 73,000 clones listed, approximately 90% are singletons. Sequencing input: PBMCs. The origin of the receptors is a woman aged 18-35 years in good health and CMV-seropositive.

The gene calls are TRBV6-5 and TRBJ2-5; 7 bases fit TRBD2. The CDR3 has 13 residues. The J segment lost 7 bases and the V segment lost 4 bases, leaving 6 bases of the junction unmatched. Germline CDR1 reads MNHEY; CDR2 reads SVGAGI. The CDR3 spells CASSFWGGGTQYF. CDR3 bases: TGTGCCAGCAGTTTTTGGGGGGGTGGGACCCAGTACTTC.

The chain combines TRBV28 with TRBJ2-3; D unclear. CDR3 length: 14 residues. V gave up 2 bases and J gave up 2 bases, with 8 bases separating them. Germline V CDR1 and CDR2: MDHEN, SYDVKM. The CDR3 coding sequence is TGTGCCAGCAGTTTAACAGATTCCACAGATACGCAGTATTTT. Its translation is CASSLTDSTDTQYF.

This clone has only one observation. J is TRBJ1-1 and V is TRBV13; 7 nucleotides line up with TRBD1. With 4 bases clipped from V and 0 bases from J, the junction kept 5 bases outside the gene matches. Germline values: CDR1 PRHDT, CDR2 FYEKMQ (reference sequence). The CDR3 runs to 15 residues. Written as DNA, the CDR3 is TGTGCCAGCAGCTCCCCGGGACAGCTGAACACTGAAGCTTTCTTT. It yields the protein CASSSPGQLNTEAFF.

Here the CDR3 reads CSVEDPAGGVVDTQYF. CDR3 DNA sequence: TGCAGCGTTGAAGATCCAGCGGGAGGGGTTGTCGATACGCAGTATTTT. This rearrangement joins TRBV29-1 to TRBJ2-3; 10 nucleotides agree with TRBD2. J gave up 6 bases and V 0 bases, and 9 bases lay outside the gene matches. Germline lookup yields CDR1 SQVTM and CDR2 ANQGSEA. This CDR3 region has 16 residues.

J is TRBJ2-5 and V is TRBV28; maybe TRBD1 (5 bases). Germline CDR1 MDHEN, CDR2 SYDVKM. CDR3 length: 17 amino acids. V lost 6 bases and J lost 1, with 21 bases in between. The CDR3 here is CASSPWGVREGQETQYF. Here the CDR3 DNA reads TGTGCCAGCAGCCCCTGGGGTGTCAGGGAAGGCCAAGAGACCCAGTACTTC.

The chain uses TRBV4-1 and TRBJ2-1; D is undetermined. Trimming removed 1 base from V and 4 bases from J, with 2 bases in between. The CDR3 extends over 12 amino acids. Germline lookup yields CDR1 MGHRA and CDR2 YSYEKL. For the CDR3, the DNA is TGCGCCAGCAGCCAAGTATACAATGAGCAGTTCTTC. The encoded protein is CASSQVYNEQFF.

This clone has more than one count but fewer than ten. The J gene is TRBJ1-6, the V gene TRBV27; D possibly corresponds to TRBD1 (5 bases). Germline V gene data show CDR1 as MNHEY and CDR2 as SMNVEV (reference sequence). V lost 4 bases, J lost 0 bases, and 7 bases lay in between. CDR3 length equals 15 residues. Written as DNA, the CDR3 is TGTGCCAGCAGTTGGAGGGGCTCCTATAATTCACCCCTCCACTTT. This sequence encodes CASSWRGSYNSPLHF.

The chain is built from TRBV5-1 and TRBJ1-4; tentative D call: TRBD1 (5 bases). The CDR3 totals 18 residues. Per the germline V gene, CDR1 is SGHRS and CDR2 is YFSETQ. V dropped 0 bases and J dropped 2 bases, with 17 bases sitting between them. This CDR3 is CASSLDGGGVATNEKLFF. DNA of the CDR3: TGCGCCAGCAGCTTGGATGGCGGAGGGGTCGCTACTAATGAAAAACTGTTTTTT. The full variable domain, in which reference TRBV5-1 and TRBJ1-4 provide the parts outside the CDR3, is KAGVTQTPRYLIKTRGQQVTLSCSPISGHRSVSWYQQTPGQGLQFLFEYFSETQRNKGNFPGRFSGRQFSNSRSEMNVSTLELGDSALYLCASSLDGGGVATNEKLFFGSGTQLSVL.

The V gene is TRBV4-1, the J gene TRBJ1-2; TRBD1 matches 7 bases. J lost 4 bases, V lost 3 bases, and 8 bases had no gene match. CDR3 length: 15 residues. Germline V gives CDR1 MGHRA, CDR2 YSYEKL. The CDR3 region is CASSHQQGFSYGYTF. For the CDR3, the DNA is TGCGCCAGCAGCCACCAACAGGGGTTCAGCTATGGCTACACCTTC.

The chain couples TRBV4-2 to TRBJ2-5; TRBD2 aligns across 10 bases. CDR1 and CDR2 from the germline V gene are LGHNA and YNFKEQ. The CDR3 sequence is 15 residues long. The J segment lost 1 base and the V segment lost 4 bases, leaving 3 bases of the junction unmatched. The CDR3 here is CASSPSGGPQETQYF. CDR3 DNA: TGTGCCAGCAGCCCTAGCGGGGGCCCCCAAGAGACCCAGTACTTC.